This is a list of T cell receptor beta chains from one sample in a study of regulatory T cells in long-lasting Graves disease. TCRdb recomputed calls from the multiplex PCR reads with MiXCR, one row per CDR3 protein. The table records some 220,000 distinct CDR3 sequences, approximately 18% of them present only once. The same data also contributed to another study, on T cells in Graves' hyperthyroidism and ophthalmopathy.

The starting material was peripheral blood mononuclear cells (PBMCs), obtained at new diagnosis, from a patient treated with antithyroid drugs. The receptors originated from a woman aged 25 to 39 with Graves disease. CDR3s include the opening cysteine and the closing phenylalanine or tryptophan. The order of the fields is CDR3 length, J gene, V gene, D gene, clone size, CDR3 DNA, CDR3 protein. The D gene is left open where the match is weak. Clone sizes are given selectively: once, few, many, or a class where the clone is expanded.

>14|TRBJ1-6|TRBV6-1|.|many
TGTGCCAGCAGACAACGGGGGTTCGTGTCACCCCTCCACTTT
CASRQRGFVSPLHF
>13|TRBJ2-4|TRBV30|.|many
TGTGCCTGGAGAGTGATAGCCAAAAACATTCAGTACTTC
CAWRVIAKNIQYF
>17|TRBJ2-5|TRBV19|TRBD2|.
TGTGCCAGTAGTATGGGACTAGCGGGAGGATTTCAAGAGACCCAGTACTTC
CASSMGLAGGFQETQYF
>13|TRBJ1-4|TRBV11-2|.|many
TGTGCCAGCAGCTTATGGGATCAGTCCGAACTGTTTTTT
CASSLWDQSELFF
>16|TRBJ2-7|TRBV6-1|TRBD1|.
TGTGCCAGCAGGGGAAATCCGGGACAGGGCAGCTACGAGCAGTACTTC
CASRGNPGQGSYEQYF
>17|TRBJ2-1|TRBV2|TRBD1|many
TGTGCCAGCAGTCGAGTCCGCCAGGGGGCCTCCTACAATGAGCAGTTCTTC
CASSRVRQGASYNEQFF
>16|TRBJ1-5|TRBV27|.|many
TGTGCCAGCAGTTTTGTTCAGGATTTTGGCAATCAGCCCCAGCATTTT
CASSFVQDFGNQPQHF
>15|TRBJ2-5|TRBV20-1|TRBD2|few
TGCAGTGCTAGAAGTAGACTAGCCGGTCAAGAGACCCAGTACTTC
CSARSRLAGQETQYF
>14|TRBJ2-7|TRBV7-9|TRBD1|many
TGTGCCAGCAGCAAGAAGGGACAGATCTACGAGCAGTACTTC
CASSKKGQIYEQYF
>15|TRBJ2-3|TRBV24-1|TRBD1|many
TGTGCCACCAGTGGTACCGGGACAGGCACAGATACGCAGTATTTT
CATSGTGTGTDTQYF
>12|TRBJ1-2|TRBV29-1|.|few
TGCAGCCCCACCGCCCGGGGGAATGGCTACACCTTC
CSPTARGNGYTF
>16|TRBJ1-2|TRBV13|TRBD1|many
TGTGCCAGCAGCCTAACAGGGGCACCCTCTAACTATGGCTACACCTTC
CASSLTGAPSNYGYTF
>16|TRBJ2-2|TRBV6-4|.|.
TGTGCCAGCAGTGACTCCCGGGACTCTCACACCGGGGAGCTGTTTTTT
CASSDSRDSHTGELFF
>15|TRBJ2-4|TRBV7-3|.|many
TGTGCCAGCAGTAAGGCCCCAGGAGCCAAAAACATTCAGTACTTC
CASSKAPGAKNIQYF
>13|TRBJ1-1|TRBV20-1|.|many
TGCAGTGCTCCAAAGAGGGGGAACACTGAAGCTTTCTTT
CSAPKRGNTEAFF
>14|TRBJ2-7|TRBV20-1|TRBD2|many
TGCAGTGCTAGAGATCCAGCGGGAGGGTACGAGCAGTACTTC
CSARDPAGGYEQYF
>13|TRBJ2-7|TRBV19|.|many
TGTGCCAGTCATGTCCCCGCTGCCTACGAGCAGTACTTC
CASHVPAAYEQYF
>12|TRBJ1-1|TRBV30|TRBD1|many
TGTGCCAGGGACAGGGTGGGAACTGAAGCTTTCTTT
CARDRVGTEAFF
>19|TRBJ2-7|TRBV4-2|.|many
TGTGCCAGCAGCCAAGAAGGTGGTAGCGGAAGGCTACTCTCCTACGAGCAGTACTTC
CASSQEGGSGRLLSYEQYF
>15|TRBJ1-3|TRBV3-1|.|many
TGTGCCAGCAGCCAAGATCCAGGATCTGGAAACACCATATATTTT
CASSQDPGSGNTIYF
>15|TRBJ2-2|TRBV2|.|many
TGTGCCAGCATGCCGGGACGGTCTCACACCGGGGAGCTGTTTTTT
CASMPGRSHTGELFF
>14|TRBJ1-1|TRBV28|TRBD1|many
TGTGCCAGCAGTTTGGACAGGGGGAACACTGAAGCTTTCTTT
CASSLDRGNTEAFF